This record concerns one T cell receptor beta chain sequence. Antigen unknown. This sample is part of a study of long-term antiretroviral therapy in people with HIV. Overall study results and limits: CDR3 lengths in HIV samples spanned a narrower range than controls.

This was the immunoSEQ v3.0 assay at survey level. TCRdb keeps only in-frame clones here, not all; method: immunoSEQ multiplex PCR. The table shows about 12,000 clones, with about four fifths occurring only once. Germline loops: CDR1 SGHDT, CDR2 YYEEEE. The CDR3 has 14 residues. Trimming shortened V by 0 bases and J by 8 bases, and 9 bases separated the two germline ends. The chain employs TRBV5-6 and TRBJ1-6; TRBD1 might be the D (5 bases). The source was unsorted PBMCs, collected 8.2 years after starting antiretroviral therapy. The TCR sequence derives from a man aged 50 or older with HIV. The CDR3 region is CASSLAGSDSPLHF. CDR3 bases: TGTGCCAGCAGCTTGGCAGGGTCCGATTCACCCCTCCACTTT.